This T cell receptor beta chain originates from a study of CD8+CD57+ T cells in acquired aplastic anemia. The sequenced patients had an expansion of CD8+CD57+ cells seen by flow cytometry. All participating patients were living with severe acquired aplastic anemia. Each patient gave a blood sample that was collected before any therapy had been received. As concerns this clonotype: What it recognizes is unknown.

The study, taken as a whole, reports: No significant difference in CD8+ Simpson's diversity was found between patients and controls. Patients and controls were found to share twenty-nine CD8+ CDR3 sequences.

Both TCR beta VDJ combination and CDR3 sequence profiling were carried out. Genomic DNA was the template for this profiling. TCRdb reanalysed the reads using MiXCR and keeps one entry per CDR3 protein. The repertoire has more than 200,000 distinct CDR3 sequences, around 49% of them found once; the top ten carry about 20%. The TCR comes from a human donor with aplastic anemia. Input material: sorted CD4+, CD8+, or CD8+CD57+ T cells (not recorded which) from PBMCs.

The CDR3 DNA follows: TGCGCCAGCAGAAGGGATACCTACGAGCAGTACTTC. Its translation is CASRRDTYEQYF. This chain connects TRBV5-1 to TRBJ2-7; D remains ambiguous. V was cut by 5 bases and J by 2 bases, with 8 bases left in between. The length of the CDR3 is 12 residues. From germline, CDR1 is SGHRS and CDR2 YFSETQ.